These 17 T cell receptor beta chains were sequenced from one sample in a study of T cell repertoires in cytomegalovirus infection. A single record per CDR3 protein comes from TCRdb applying MiXCR to the reads. The repertoire holds some 680,000 distinct CDR3 sequences, with 35% to 45% as singletons. Sequenced input: PBMCs. The receptor source for this set is a human donor in good health (CMV status not recorded). Some clones in this sample may be carry-over from other donors' samples.

This rearrangement joins TRBV28 to TRBJ1-2; D is unclear. Germline lookup yields CDR1 MDHEN and CDR2 SYDVKM. Trimming left V 8 bases short and J 13 bases short, with 17 bases between. The CDR3 length is 11 residues. DNA for the CDR3: TGTGCCAGCCATTTAGGTTGGGCCTTCACCTTC. This sequence encodes CASHLGWAFTF.

The chain links TRBV6-2 or TRBV6-3 to TRBJ2-1; 8 nucleotides match TRBD2. The germline CDR1 and CDR2 sequences are MNHEY and SVGEGT. J lost 5 bases, V lost 7 bases, and 7 bases had no gene match. This CDR3 has 14 residues. CDR3 sequence reads: CASIVAGGHNEQFF. The CDR3 DNA sequence: TGTGCCAGCATCGTGGCGGGGGGCCACAATGAGCAGTTCTTC.

The chain recombines TRBV7-3 with TRBJ1-2, with D possibly being TRBD1 (5 bases). Trimming took 0 bases from V and 7 from J, leaving 9 bases between them. Looked up from germline, CDR1 is SGHTA and CDR2 is FQGTGA. There are 13 residues in the CDR3. The CDR3 coding sequence is TGTGCCAGCAGCTTAACAGCGGGGGGTGGCTACACCTTC. Protein product: CASSLTAGGGYTF.

At least ten counts were recorded for this clonotype. The CDR3 is CASSLQATNEKLFF. CDR3 in DNA: TGTGCCAGCAGCTTACAGGCAACTAATGAAAAACTGTTTTTT. J is TRBJ1-4 and V is TRBV7-2; no reliable D call. Germline CDR1 SGHTA, CDR2 FQGNSA. The CDR3 is 14 amino acids. Between the trimmed V and J ends, which lost 2 bases and 0 bases, there was a span of 4 bases.

This clonotype was detected a few times. The chain couples TRBV20-1 to TRBJ2-1; 8 positions agree with TRBD1. The CDR3 totals 14 residues. Germline loops: CDR1 DFQATT, CDR2 SNEGSKA (reference sequence). V shed 7 bases, J shed 9 bases, and the junction held 14 bases outside the gene matches. In DNA form, the CDR3 reads TGCAGTGTCCCGGCGGACAGGGAGGATGGTGAGCAGTTCTTC. Amino acid sequence: CSVPADREDGEQFF.

The V gene is TRBV3-1, the J gene TRBJ2-2; TRBD1 is a possible D gene (5 bases). Trimming removed 1 base at V and 1 base at J, with 7 bases between. From germline, CDR1 is LGHDT and CDR2 YNNKEL (reference sequence). This CDR3 contains 15 residues. CDR3 sequence: CASSQVTGNTGELFF. The CDR3 DNA sequence: TGTGCCAGCAGCCAAGTAACAGGGAACACCGGGGAGCTGTTTTTT.

The V and J genes are TRBV6-2 or TRBV6-3 and TRBJ2-7, with 7 bases lining up with TRBD2. J lost 1 base, V lost 9 bases, and 9 bases had no gene match. There are 14 residues in the CDR3. Germline V gene sequence: CDR1 MNHEY, CDR2 SVGEGT. CDR3 nucleotides: TGTGCCAGACCCCCTAGCGGAGGGTCCTACGAGCAGTACTTC. Amino acid sequence: CARPPSGGSYEQYF.

This sequence joins TRBV23-1 and TRBJ2-2, with D unresolved. TRBV23-1 counts as an open reading frame of uncertain function. Trimming shortened V by 0 bases and J by 4 bases, and 21 bases separated the two germline ends. The CDR3 has 19 amino acids. The CDR3 protein is CASSQSPIHVFLLTGELFF. The CDR3 bases are TGCGCCAGCAGTCAATCCCCCATACATGTTTTCTTACTCACCGGGGAGCTGTTTTTT.

This clonotype was counted a few times. The chain is built from TRBV28 and TRBJ2-1; 7 nucleotides agree with TRBD2. Per the germline V gene, CDR1 is MDHEN and CDR2 is SYDVKM. The V segment lost 5 bases and the J segment 5 bases; nucleotides outside the gene matches: 15. The CDR3 runs to 17 residues. CDR3 DNA sequence: TGTGCCAGCAGTCCCTCTCTGCGGGAGAATCCCCACAATGAGCAGTTCTTC. Its translation is CASSPSLRENPHNEQFF.

The rearrangement joins TRBV2 to TRBJ2-2; tentatively, D is TRBD1 or TRBD2 (6 bases each). The CDR3 totals 19 residues. Germline values: CDR1 SNHLY, CDR2 FYNNEI. Trimming stripped 6 bases from V and 0 bases from J, with 23 bases between. CDR3 DNA: TGTGCCAGCAGCCGATATCCCGTGGGGGGCTCGGCGAACACCGGGGAGCTGTTTTTT. It yields the protein CASSRYPVGGSANTGELFF.

The V and J genes are TRBV12-3 or TRBV12-4 and TRBJ2-1; D perhaps matches TRBD2 (6 bases). Trimming removed 5 bases at V and 15 bases at J, with 14 bases between. This CDR3 contains 11 residues. CDR3 sequence reads: CASSGPAGGFF. CDR3 nucleotides: TGTGCCAGCAGTGGACCTGCCGGGGGGTTCTTC.

Remarks on this clonotype: The conserved phenylalanine or tryptophan is not found at the CDR3 terminus, so this likely reflects a read error. V and J are TRBV19 and TRBJ1-6; tentatively, D is TRBD1 (5 bases). The CDR3 totals 14 residues. Germline values: CDR1 LNHDA, CDR2 SQIVND (reference sequence). V was trimmed by 8 bases and J by 5 bases, leaving 13 bases between them. DNA for the CDR3: TGTGCCAGTGGTTGGGTAGGGGATAATTCACCCCTCCACTGT. Translating gives CASGWVGDNSPLHC.

This clonotype was seen more than once but under ten times. This sequence joins TRBV6-5 and TRBJ1-2; the D is unclear. V lost 2 bases and J 4 bases, leaving 14 bases between the germline ends. Germline CDR1 is MNHEY and CDR2 is SVGAGI. The length of the CDR3 is 15 residues. The CDR3 sequence is CASSYTSPDTYGYTF. CDR3 bases: TGTGCCAGCAGTTACACAAGTCCAGATACCTATGGCTACACCTTC.

This clonotype appeared many times. CDR3 coding DNA: TGTGCCAGCAGCTTTTGGACAGGGGATTACGAGCAGTACTTC. Translating gives CASSFWTGDYEQYF. The chain couples TRBV7-2 to TRBJ2-7, with TRBD1 identical over 9 bases. In germline, CDR1 is SGHTA, CDR2 FQGNSA. J lost 4 bases, V lost 3 bases, and 4 bases had no gene match. The CDR3 runs 14 residues.

The CDR3 reads CSVERGHGTGELFF. CDR3 nucleotides: TGCAGCGTTGAGAGGGGGCATGGCACCGGGGAGCTGTTTTTT. The rearrangement joins TRBV29-1 to TRBJ2-2, with 7 bases identical to TRBD1. CDR3 size: 14 residues. V lost 3 bases to trimming and J lost 4 bases; unmatched junction nucleotides: 5. Germline V CDR1 and CDR2: SQVTM, ANQGSEA.

This clonotype appeared a few times. The rearrangement joins TRBV6-1 to TRBJ1-5, with 7 positions matching TRBD1. There are 16 residues in the CDR3. With V trimmed by 0 bases and J by 5 bases, 7 bases remained unmatched. The germline gives CDR1 MNHNS, CDR2 SASEGT. CDR3: CASSEATGLAHQPQHF. In DNA form, the CDR3 reads TGTGCCAGCAGTGAAGCGACAGGGTTGGCTCATCAGCCCCAGCATTTT.

This chain uses TRBV20-1 with TRBJ1-1, with D possibly matching TRBD1 (5 bases). Germline V gene sequence: CDR1 DFQATT, CDR2 SNEGSKA (reference sequence). CDR3 length equals 14 residues. Trimming stripped 1 base from V and 6 bases from J, with 15 bases between. CDR3 nucleotides: TGCAGTGCTAGAGCGATAGCCGGGACCCCTGAAGCTTTCTTT. It yields the protein CSARAIAGTPEAFF.